The 11 T cell receptor beta chains below were found in one sample sequenced in a study of regulatory T cells in long-lasting Graves disease. Time point of the sample: newly diagnosed GD, antithyroid drugs for less than 3 months. PBMC RNA served as the TCR library source. Construction of TCR beta libraries relied on iRepertoire HTBI primers and on Arm-PCR targeting CDR3 regions. One entry per CDR3 protein results from TCRdb running MiXCR on the multiplex PCR reads. This table holds fewer than 650,000 distinct CDR3 sequences, approximately 16% found once. The same sample was also used in a study of T cells in Graves' hyperthyroidism and ophthalmopathy.

This sample comprised peripheral blood mononuclear cells (PBMCs), obtained at new diagnosis, from a patient treated with antithyroid drugs. These receptors were taken from a man aged 18 to 30 with Graves disease.

This clonotype was recorded at least ten times. This rearrangement joins TRBV3-1 to TRBJ1-3, with D tentatively TRBD1 (5 bases). V was pared by 3 bases and J by 3 bases, with 6 bases between. There are 13 residues in the CDR3. CDR1 and CDR2 (germline): LGHDT, YNNKEL (reference sequence). CDR3 loop: CASSQGGGNTIYF. The CDR3 region has the DNA TGTGCCAGCAGCCAGGGGGGTGGAAACACCATATATTTT.

This clonotype was observed at least ten times. This chain uses TRBV12-3 or TRBV12-4 with TRBJ1-2; no firm D call. The CDR3 is 11 amino acids. V lost 6 bases and J lost 3, with 5 bases in between. The CDR3 is CASSPDYGYTF. The CDR3 DNA reads TGTGCCAGCAGCCCGGACTATGGCTACACCTTC.

For this clonotype: A read error is possible here, since a much larger clone lies one base away. This is likely a read error, given that the CDR3 carries no conserved phenylalanine or tryptophan at its end. The J gene is TRBJ2-7, the V gene TRBV7-9; 10 bases fit TRBD1. Unmatched junction bases numbered 8, after V lost 4 bases and J lost 5 bases. The CDR3 totals 15 residues. Germline-derived CDR1 and CDR2 are SEHNR and FQNEAQ (reference sequence). The CDR3 region is CASSSGQGEWDEQYL. The DNA for the CDR3 is TGTGCCAGCAGCTCTGGACAGGGGGAATGGGACGAGCAGTACCTC.

The rearrangement links TRBV20-1 to TRBJ2-2; tentative D call: TRBD1 (5 bases). Trimming shortened V by 8 bases and J by 1 base, and 11 bases separated the two germline ends. This CDR3 spans 13 amino acids. Germline values: CDR1 DFQATT, CDR2 SNEGSKA (reference sequence). In DNA, the CDR3 is TGCAGTTGGGGCCGGTTGAACACCGGGGAGCTGTTTTTT. Protein sequence: CSWGRLNTGELFF.

The sample holds a few counts of this clonotype. This rearrangement joins TRBV20-1 to TRBJ2-3; no clear D. V was pared by 3 bases and J by 6 bases, with 10 bases between. Germline V lookup: CDR1 DFQATT, CDR2 SNEGSKA (reference sequence). The CDR3 has 12 residues. CDR3 sequence: CSASRQTDTQYF. DNA for the CDR3: TGCAGTGCTAGTCGCCAAACTGATACGCAGTATTTT.

V usage is TRBV20-1 and J usage is TRBJ2-7; D is perhaps TRBD2 (5 bases). Germline-derived CDR1 and CDR2 are DFQATT and SNEGSKA (reference sequence). CDR3 size: 14 residues. Trimming removed 2 bases at V and 3 bases at J, with 14 bases between. Here the CDR3 DNA reads TGCAGTGCTAGATCGGGATCCGACTTCTACGAGCAGTACTTC. Translating it yields CSARSGSDFYEQYF.

This clonotype showed up many times. The rearrangement joins TRBV27 to TRBJ2-5; D unclear. Trimming cost V 1 base and J 1 base, with 7 bases left between them. Per the germline V gene, CDR1 is MNHEY and CDR2 is SMNVEV (reference sequence). The CDR3 spans 14 residues. This CDR3 is CASSLLGFQETQYF. CDR3 DNA: TGTGCCAGCAGTTTATTGGGATTCCAAGAGACCCAGTACTTC.

A word on this clonotype: At one boundary the junction diverges from the germline segment, which might be a read error. The V gene is TRBV4-1, the J gene TRBJ1-2; maybe TRBD1 (5 bases). The CDR3 contains 15 residues. In germline, CDR1 is MGHRA, CDR2 YSYEKL. The CDR3 DNA follows: TGCGCCAGCAGTCAAGAACCGACAGTTAACTATGGCTACACCTTC. This translates into CASSQEPTVNYGYTF.

The rearrangement uses TRBV27 and TRBJ1-5, with a tentative D call TRBD1 (6 bases). This CDR3 contains 14 residues. CDR1 and CDR2 from the germline V gene are MNHEY and SMNVEV (reference sequence). Trimming removed 4 bases at V and 7 bases at J, with 14 bases between. The CDR3 bases are TGTGCCAGCAGTTCCCGGGGGCCGGCACAGCCCCAGCATTTT. Residues: CASSSRGPAQPQHF.

The genes are TRBV7-2 and TRBJ2-1, with D possibly matching TRBD2 (5 bases). Trimming cost V 2 bases and J 7 bases, with 9 bases left between them. This CDR3 is built from 13 residues. In germline, CDR1 is SGHTA, CDR2 FQGNSA. The CDR3 coding sequence is TGTGCCAGCAGCTTACCCGGGAAGAATGAGCAGTTCTTC. Amino acid sequence: CASSLPGKNEQFF.

This clonotype was counted many times. The chain uses TRBV5-1 and TRBJ1-1, with 9 bases aligning to TRBD1. The CDR3 is 17 residues long. Trimming cost V 0 bases and J 1 base; bases outside gene matches: 7. CDR1 SGHRS and CDR2 YFSETQ come from the germline V gene. CDR3 sequence (DNA): TGCGCCAGCAGCTTGGACAGGGGGCTTAGCCCGAACACTGAAGCTTTCTTT. Its protein product is CASSLDRGLSPNTEAFF.